The 11 T cell receptor beta chains below all came from one sample that was sequenced in a study of T-cell memory formation after mild COVID-19. TCRdb re-analysed the 5' RACE reads in MiXCR, keeping a single row per CDR3 protein. The sample lists 350,000 or so distinct CDR3 sequences, 20% to 25% occurring once. Sequenced sample: PBMCs or a T cell subset sorted from them (not recorded which). Every receptor here comes from a man between 18 and 35 years old who had mild COVID-19 (a few samples of this study predate the infection). Cell type and time point are not known.

The count of this clonotype is one. The chain carries TRBV21-1 and TRBJ2-1. TRBV21-1 is recorded as a pseudogene. CDR3 length: 13 amino acids. The CDR3 region is CASPRSSYNEQFF. CDR3 coding DNA: TGTGCCAGCCCGCGTAGCTCCTACAATGAGCAGTTCTTC.

This clonotype was seen only a few times. The chain couples TRBV6-6 to TRBJ2-2, with TRBD2 matching 10 bases. In germline, CDR1 is MNHNY, CDR2 SVGAGI (reference sequence). This CDR3 has 20 amino acids. J gave up 2 bases and V 0 bases, and 12 bases lay outside the gene matches. CDR3 amino acids: CASSYSISLAGGPNTGELFF. The CDR3 nucleotides read TGTGCCAGCAGTTACTCGATTAGTTTAGCGGGGGGTCCCAACACCGGGGAGCTGTTTTTT.

This clonotype has more than one count but fewer than ten. The rearrangement links TRBV18 to TRBJ1-2; D remains unclear. The V end was cut by 3 bases, the J end by 6 bases, with 8 bases between. The CDR3 sequence is 12 residues long. Germline assignment: CDR1 KGHSH and CDR2 LQKENI. The CDR3 DNA follows: TGTGCCAGCTCACCGAATAGCCATGGCTACACCTTC. Protein product: CASSPNSHGYTF.

Only a few counts were recorded for this clonotype. This rearrangement joins TRBV6-1 to TRBJ2-1; no firm D call. This CDR3 has 14 amino acids. Germline-derived CDR1 and CDR2 are MNHNS and SASEGT. V was cut by 2 bases and J by 4 bases, with 9 bases left in between. The CDR3 spells CASSEPPRYNEQFF. The CDR3 DNA is TGTGCCAGCAGTGAACCCCCCAGGTACAATGAGCAGTTCTTC.

This clonotype has a handful of counts. The chain carries TRBV7-3 and TRBJ2-1; TRBD2 agrees at 9 bases. The CDR3 length is 15 residues. Trimming took 3 bases from V and 4 from J; bases not matched to a gene: 4. CDR1 is SGHTA, CDR2 FQGTGA, per germline. The CDR3 sequence: CASSFSGGLYNEQFF. Written as DNA, the CDR3 is TGTGCCAGCAGCTTTAGCGGGGGCCTATACAATGAGCAGTTCTTC.

The chain uses TRBV5-1 and TRBJ1-4; TRBD1 agrees at 7 bases. V lost 0 bases, J lost 7 bases, and 9 bases stayed unmatched. From germline, CDR1 is SGHRS and CDR2 YFSETQ. CDR3 length: 16 amino acids. The CDR3 coding sequence is TGCGCCAGCAGCTTGGCGTCTCGGACAGGTTCTGAAAAACTGTTTTTT. Its translation: CASSLASRTGSEKLFF.

The V gene is TRBV3-1, the J gene TRBJ2-4, with no clear D. Germline V gives CDR1 LGHDT, CDR2 YNNKEL (reference sequence). The CDR3 has 17 residues. V lost 1 base, J lost 1 base, and 14 bases lay in between. The CDR3 reads CASSQASRGAAKNIQYF. The DNA for the CDR3 is TGTGCCAGCAGCCAAGCCTCCCGAGGAGCCGCCAAAAACATTCAGTACTTC.

This rearrangement joins TRBV25-1 to TRBJ1-6; no firm D call. Germline V lookup: CDR1 MGHDK, CDR2 SYGVNS. This CDR3 has 16 residues. With 1 base removed from V and 9 bases from J, the gap between germline ends came to 16 bases. The CDR3 reads CASSESFGSLGSPLHF. The CDR3 DNA reads TGTGCCAGCAGTGAATCTTTCGGGAGTCTAGGTTCACCCCTCCACTTT.

This clonotype was picked up a small number of times. V usage is TRBV24-1 and J usage is TRBJ2-1, with 12 bases that match TRBD1. Trimming took 7 bases from V and 6 from J; bases not matched to a gene: 3. The length of the CDR3 is 14 residues. Germline CDR1 is KGHDR and CDR2 is SFDVKD. The CDR3 sequence: CATRGQGAGNEQFF. In DNA, the CDR3 is TGTGCCACCAGGGGACAGGGGGCTGGCAATGAGCAGTTCTTC.

Only a few counts were recorded for this clonotype. The chain has TRBV15 and TRBJ2-7; the match to TRBD1 covers 7 bases. The CDR3 is 15 amino acids. The junction had 4 bases not matched to a gene; V was cut back by 1 base and J by 1 base. Germline V gene data show CDR1 as LNHNV and CDR2 as YYDKDF (reference sequence). For the CDR3, the DNA is TGTGCCACCAGCAGAGGGGACAGCATTTCCTACGAGCAGTACTTC. This sequence encodes CATSRGDSISYEQYF.

The gene calls are TRBV4-1 and TRBJ2-2; 9 nucleotides match TRBD1. CDR1 is MGHRA and CDR2 is YSYEKL in the germline V gene. This CDR3 has 18 amino acids. After removal of 1 base from V and 1 base from J, the junction contained 7 bases not matched to a gene. The CDR3 spells CASSQASRTGENTGELFF. CDR3 sequence (DNA): TGCGCCAGCAGCCAAGCATCTCGGACAGGGGAGAACACCGGGGAGCTGTTTTTT.